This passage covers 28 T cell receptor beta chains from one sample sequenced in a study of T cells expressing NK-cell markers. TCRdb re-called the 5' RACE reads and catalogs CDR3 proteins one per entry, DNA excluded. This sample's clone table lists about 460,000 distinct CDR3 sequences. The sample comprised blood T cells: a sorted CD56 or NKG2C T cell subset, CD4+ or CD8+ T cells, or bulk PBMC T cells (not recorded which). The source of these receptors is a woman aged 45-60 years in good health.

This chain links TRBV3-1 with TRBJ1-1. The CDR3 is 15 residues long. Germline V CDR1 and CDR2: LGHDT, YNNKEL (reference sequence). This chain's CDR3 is CASTLGDSRRTEAFF.

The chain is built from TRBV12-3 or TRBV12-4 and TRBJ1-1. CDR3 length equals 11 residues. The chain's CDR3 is CASGVDSEAFF.

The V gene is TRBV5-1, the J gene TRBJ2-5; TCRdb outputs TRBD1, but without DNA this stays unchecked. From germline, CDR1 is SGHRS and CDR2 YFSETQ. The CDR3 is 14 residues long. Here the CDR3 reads CASSIPQGRETQYF.

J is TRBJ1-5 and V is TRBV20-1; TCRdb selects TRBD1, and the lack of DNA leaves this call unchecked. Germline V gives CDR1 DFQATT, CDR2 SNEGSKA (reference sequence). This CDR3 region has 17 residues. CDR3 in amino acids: CSAGLTGGGALVQPQHF.

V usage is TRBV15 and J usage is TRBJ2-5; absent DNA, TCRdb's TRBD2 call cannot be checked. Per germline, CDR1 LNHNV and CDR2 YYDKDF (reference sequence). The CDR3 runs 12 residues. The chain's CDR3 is CATSRLVGTQYF.

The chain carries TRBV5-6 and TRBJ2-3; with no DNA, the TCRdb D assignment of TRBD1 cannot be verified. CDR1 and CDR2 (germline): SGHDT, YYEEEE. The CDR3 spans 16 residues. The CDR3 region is CASSLFSGGESDTQYF.

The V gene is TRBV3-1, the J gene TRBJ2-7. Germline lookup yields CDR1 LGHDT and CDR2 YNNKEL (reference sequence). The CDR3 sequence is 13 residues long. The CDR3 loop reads CASSLERTYEQYF.

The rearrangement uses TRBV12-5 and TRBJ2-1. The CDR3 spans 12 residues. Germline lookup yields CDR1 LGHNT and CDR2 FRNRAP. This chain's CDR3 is CASARLGNEQFF.

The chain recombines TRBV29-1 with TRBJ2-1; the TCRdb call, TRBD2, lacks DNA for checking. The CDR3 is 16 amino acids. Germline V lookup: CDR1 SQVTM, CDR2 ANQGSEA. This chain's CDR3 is CSVETNEAGLYNEQFF.

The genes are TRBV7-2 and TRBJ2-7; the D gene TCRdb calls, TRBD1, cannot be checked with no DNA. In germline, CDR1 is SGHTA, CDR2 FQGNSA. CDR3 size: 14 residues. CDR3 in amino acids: CASSPNTGFYEQYF.

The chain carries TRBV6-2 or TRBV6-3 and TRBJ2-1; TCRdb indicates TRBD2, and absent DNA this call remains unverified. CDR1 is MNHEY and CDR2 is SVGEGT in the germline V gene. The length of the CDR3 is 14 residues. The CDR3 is CASSLLAGRDEQFF.

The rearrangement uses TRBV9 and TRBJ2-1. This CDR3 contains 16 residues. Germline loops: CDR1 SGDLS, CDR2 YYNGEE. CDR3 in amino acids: CASSVATGKTYNEQFF.

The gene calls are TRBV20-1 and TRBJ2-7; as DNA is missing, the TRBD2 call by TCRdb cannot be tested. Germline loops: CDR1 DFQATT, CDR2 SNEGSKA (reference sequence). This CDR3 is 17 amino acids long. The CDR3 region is CSATGTSGSGLSYEQYF.

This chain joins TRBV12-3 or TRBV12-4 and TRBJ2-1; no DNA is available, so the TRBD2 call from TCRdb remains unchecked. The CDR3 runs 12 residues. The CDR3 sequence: CASSRYPNEQFF.

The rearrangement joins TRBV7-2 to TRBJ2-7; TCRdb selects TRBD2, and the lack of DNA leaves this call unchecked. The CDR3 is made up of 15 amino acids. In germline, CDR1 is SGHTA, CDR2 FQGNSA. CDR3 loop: CASSLAGTSSYEQYF.

CDR3 region: CASSESLGGETQYF. The V call is TRBV10-1, the J call TRBJ2-5; the D call of TRBD1 rests on TCRdb alone, since no DNA is present to check it. CDR1 WNHNN and CDR2 SYGVQD come from the germline V gene (reference sequence). The CDR3 consists of 14 residues.

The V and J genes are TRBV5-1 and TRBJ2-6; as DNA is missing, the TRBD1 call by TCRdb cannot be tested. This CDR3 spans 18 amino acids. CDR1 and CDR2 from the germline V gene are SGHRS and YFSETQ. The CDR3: CASSLLGGQVTGANVLTF.

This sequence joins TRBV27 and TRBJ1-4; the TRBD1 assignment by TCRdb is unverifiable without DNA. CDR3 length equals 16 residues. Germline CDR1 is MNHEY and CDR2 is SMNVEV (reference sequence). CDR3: CASSATRKKGDEKLFF.

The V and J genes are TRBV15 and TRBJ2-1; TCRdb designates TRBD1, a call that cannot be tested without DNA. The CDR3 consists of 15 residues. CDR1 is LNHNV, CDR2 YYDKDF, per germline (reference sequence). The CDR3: CATSRAGTGLNEQFF.

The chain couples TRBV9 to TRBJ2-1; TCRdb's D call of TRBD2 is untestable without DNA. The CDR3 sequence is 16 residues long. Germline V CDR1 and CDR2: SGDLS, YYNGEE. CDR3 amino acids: CASSPLLGGSYNEQFF.

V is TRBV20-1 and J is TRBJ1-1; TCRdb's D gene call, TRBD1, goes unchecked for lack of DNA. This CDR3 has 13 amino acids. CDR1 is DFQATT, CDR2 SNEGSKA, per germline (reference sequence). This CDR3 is CSVRTGAVTEAFF.

The CDR3 region is CASTRTRMNTEAFF. This chain links TRBV19 with TRBJ1-1; TCRdb calls TRBD1, which cannot be checked without DNA. Germline assignment: CDR1 LNHDA and CDR2 SQIVND (reference sequence). The CDR3 extends over 14 amino acids.

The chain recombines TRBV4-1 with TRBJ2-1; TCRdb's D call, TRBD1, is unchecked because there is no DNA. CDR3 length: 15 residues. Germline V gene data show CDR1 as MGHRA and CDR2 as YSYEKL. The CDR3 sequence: CASSQGGVNRVGQFF.

This CDR3 reads CSASGSRGGEKLFF. V and J are TRBV20-1 and TRBJ1-4; the TCRdb D gene call, TRBD1, has no DNA to confirm it. Per the germline V gene, CDR1 is DFQATT and CDR2 is SNEGSKA (reference sequence). The CDR3 runs 14 residues.

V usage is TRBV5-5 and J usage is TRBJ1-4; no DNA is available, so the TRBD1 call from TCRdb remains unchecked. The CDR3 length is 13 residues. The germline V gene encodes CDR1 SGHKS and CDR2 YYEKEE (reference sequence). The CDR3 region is CASGGGVGKKLFF.

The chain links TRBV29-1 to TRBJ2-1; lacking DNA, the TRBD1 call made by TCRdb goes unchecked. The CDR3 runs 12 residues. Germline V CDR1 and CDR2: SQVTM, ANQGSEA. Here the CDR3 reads CSVRTGGLEQFF.

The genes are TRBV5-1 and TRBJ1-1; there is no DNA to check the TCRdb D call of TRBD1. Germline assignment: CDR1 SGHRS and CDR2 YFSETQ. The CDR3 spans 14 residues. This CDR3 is CASSATVPGTEAFF.

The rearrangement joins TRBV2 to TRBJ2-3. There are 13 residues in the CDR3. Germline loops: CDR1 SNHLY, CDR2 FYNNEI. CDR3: CASSVRSADTQYF.